Listed below are T cell receptor beta chains from one sample, sequenced in a study of cytomegalovirus exposure and HLA in healthy donors. TCRdb keeps only in-frame clones here, not all; method: immunoSEQ multiplex PCR. The sample carries 130,000 or so clones, 84% recorded once. The sample consisted of PBMCs. The receptor set was obtained from a young woman in good health and CMV-seropositive. Both conserved end residues are part of each CDR3. A D gene is named only where the DNA matches it firmly. Clone size is stated in some rows and not others, as once, few, many or a class when expanded.

>TRBD1|TRBJ2-1|TRBV15|.
TGTGCCACCAGCAGGGGAGACAGGGGGGGTGAGCAGTTCTTC
CATSRGDRGGEQFF
>.|TRBJ2-1|TRBV5-6|once
TGTGCCAGCAGCGGGGGCCTGGGCATCCAGTTCTTC
CASSGGLGIQFF
>TRBD1|TRBJ2-5|TRBV2|.
TGTGCCAGCACCAGGGACAGGGTGGAGACCCAGTACTTC
CASTRDRVETQYF
>TRBD2|TRBJ2-3|TRBV27|.
TGTGCCAGCAGTTTGATCGGGAGCGGGGCAAATACGCAGTATTTT
CASSLIGSGANTQYF
>.|TRBJ1-2|TRBV19|.
TGTGCCAGTAGTATAGTTGGAGGAAATGGCTACACCTTC
CASSIVGGNGYTF
>.|TRBJ1-5|TRBV6-5|.
TGTGCCAGCAGCCGTATACAGGGTGGTCATCAGCCCCAGCATTTT
CASSRIQGGHQPQHF
>TRBD1|TRBJ1-4|TRBV4-1|few
TGCGCCAGCAGCCAAGCAACAGGGGTTGGTGAAAAACTGTTTTTT
CASSQATGVGEKLFF
>TRBD2|TRBJ2-1|TRBV7-2|.
TGTGCCAGCAGCTTAGTGGTAGCGGGGAATGAGCAGTTCTTC
CASSLVVAGNEQFF
>TRBD1|TRBJ1-5|TRBV6-5|.
TGTGCCAGCAGTTCGGGACAGGGGATAGGAAATCAGCCCCAGCATTTT
CASSSGQGIGNQPQHF
>.|TRBJ2-5|TRBV2|.
TGTGCCAGCTACAGGACAGAGACCCAGTACTTC
CASYRTETQYF
>.|TRBJ2-1|TRBV28|.
TGTGCCAGCAGACAGGGACTAGAGCAGTTCTTC
CASRQGLEQFF
>TRBD2|TRBJ2-3|TRBV11-2|.
TGTGCCAGCAGCCGGGGACTAGCGGCCCACACAGATACGCAGTATTTT
CASSRGLAAHTDTQYF
>TRBD2|TRBJ2-7|TRBV7-9|.
TGTGCCAGCAGCTCTAACTACGGGGGGTCCCACGAGCAGTACTTC
CASSSNYGGSHEQYF
>.|TRBJ2-7|TRBV28|.
TGTGCCAGCAGCGGCGGGACGAAATACGAGCAGTACTTC
CASSGGTKYEQYF
>.|TRBJ2-3|TRBV4-1|.
TGCGCCAGCAGCCAAGGAGCGGCGGCTTACACAGATACGCAGTATTTT
CASSQGAAAYTDTQYF
>TRBD1|TRBJ1-3|TRBV6-6|few
TGTGCCAGCAGACCCGGGACAGGCGGGGGAAACACCATATATTTT
CASRPGTGGGNTIYF
>TRBD1|TRBJ1-3|TRBV5-1|few
TGCGCCAGCAGCCAGAGCCGGACAGGGGCTGGAAACACCATATATTTT
CASSQSRTGAGNTIYF
>.|TRBJ2-1|TRBV2|.
TGTGCCAGCCTATACAGGGTCCGGTACAATGAGCAGTTCTTC
CASLYRVRYNEQFF
>TRBD2|TRBJ2-2|TRBV4-1|.
TGCGCCAGCAGCCAAGAATTGGCTAGCGGCACCGGGGAGCTGTTTTTT
CASSQELASGTGELFF
>TRBD1|TRBJ2-7|TRBV27|.
TGTGCCAGCAGTCCACTTTGGACAGGGAATGACGAGCAGTACTTC
CASSPLWTGNDEQYF
>.|TRBJ1-2|TRBV4-1|few
TGCGCCAGCAGCCCCCTTTTACGGGATATAGACTATGGCTACACCTTC
CASSPLLRDIDYGYTF
>.|TRBJ2-3|TRBV7-9|.
TGTGCCAGCAGCTTCTCCGGGTCTGGAGATACGCAGTATTTT
CASSFSGSGDTQYF
>TRBD1|TRBJ1-1|TRBV7-9|few
TGTGCCAGCAGCCTATTGGGACAGGAACGAGCTTTCTTT
CASSLLGQERAFF
>.|TRBJ2-5|TRBV6-6|.
TGTGCCAGCAGACCTTTAGCTTCGGAGACCCAGTACTTC
CASRPLASETQYF
>.|TRBJ1-6|TRBV6-5|few
TGTGCCAGCAGGCCCTGGGGGGAAGGATCACCCCTCCACTTT
CASRPWGEGSPLHF
>.|TRBJ2-3|TRBV9|.
TGTGCCAGCAGCGTAGGAGGGAGGAGCACAGATACGCAGTATTTT
CASSVGGRSTDTQYF
>.|TRBJ1-5|TRBV6-6|.
TGTGCCAGCAGTTTACAGGGTTCCCTCAAGGAGCCCCAGCATTTT
CASSLQGSLKEPQHF
>TRBD2|TRBJ2-3|TRBV13|once
TGTGCCAGCAGCAAGCGGGGGGGCGGCACAGATACGCAGTATTTT
CASSKRGGGTDTQYF
>.|TRBJ2-3|TRBV6-6|.
TGTGCCAGCGCCCCTCACATCACAGATACGCAGTATTTT
CASAPHITDTQYF
>TRBD2|TRBJ2-5|TRBV6-5|.
TGTGCCAGCAGTTATAATGGACTAGCGGGGGGAGAGACCCAGTACTTC
CASSYNGLAGGETQYF
>.|TRBJ2-1|TRBV11-2|.
TGTGCCAGCAGCTTAGTGGCCAGCGAGGAGTTCTTC
CASSLVASEEFF
>TRBD2|TRBJ2-5|TRBV5-6|.
TGTGCCAGCAGCTTGGCCCAGCGGGGGGGAGGGGAGACCCAGTACTTC
CASSLAQRGGGETQYF
>TRBD1|TRBJ1-4|TRBV13|.
TGTGCCAGCAGCCCAATGACAGGGGATAATGAAAAACTGTTTTTT
CASSPMTGDNEKLFF
>.|TRBJ2-7|TRBV6-1|.
TGTGCCAGCAGACCCCAGGGCAACTACGAGCAGTACTTC
CASRPQGNYEQYF
>.|TRBJ1-6|TRBV7-9|.
TGTGCCAGCAGCTTATCGTCGGGGGAGAATTCACCCCTCCACTTT
CASSLSSGENSPLHF
>.|TRBJ2-1|TRBV10-2|.
TGCGCCAGCACGAAAGTGGGCGATAATGAGCAGTTCTTC
CASTKVGDNEQFF
>TRBD2|TRBJ2-5|TRBV15|medium-sized
TGTGCCACCAGCCGATTAGCGGGGGAGACCCAGTACTTC
CATSRLAGETQYF
>.|TRBJ1-3|TRBV10-3|.
TGTGCCATCAGCCCGGGACTAGCGGGAAACACCATATATTTT
CAISPGLAGNTIYF
>TRBD1|TRBJ2-5|TRBV5-1|.
TGCGCCAGCAGCTACGACAGGGGGCAAGAGACCCAGTACTTC
CASSYDRGQETQYF
>.|TRBJ1-5|TRBV18|.
TGTGCCAGCTCACTATCACAGGTGGGGAATCAGCTCCAGCATTTT
CASSLSQVGNQLQHF
>.|TRBJ2-1|TRBV6-6|few
TGTGCCAGCAGTCCTCGAGGATGGGATGAGCAGTTCTTC
CASSPRGWDEQFF
>.|TRBJ1-2|TRBV6-5|.
TGTGCCAGCAGCCCCGTCCCTCTCGGGGAAGTGGGCTACACCTTC
CASSPVPLGEVGYTF
>.|TRBJ1-2|TRBV15|.
TGTGCCACCAGCCGTGGAGGTAACTATGGCTACACCTTC
CATSRGGNYGYTF
>TRBD1|TRBJ2-2|TRBV30|.
TGTGCCTGGGAAGGACAGGGAAACACCGGGGAGCTGTTTTTT
CAWEGQGNTGELFF
>TRBD1|TRBJ2-2|TRBV7-6|.
TGTGCCAGCAAACCGGGACAGGGGATTATCGGGGAGCTGTTTTTT
CASKPGQGIIGELFF
>.|TRBJ1-1|TRBV6-1|.
TGTGCCAGCAGTGTTTCCAGGGAAGCTTTCTTT
CASSVSREAFF
>.|TRBJ2-7|TRBV7-9|.
TGTGCCAGCAGCTTAGACAAGTACGAGCAGTACTTC
CASSLDKYEQYF
>.|TRBJ1-4|TRBV7-2|.
TGTGCCAGCAGCCCCAAGGGGGTTGAAAAACTGTTTTTT
CASSPKGVEKLFF
>.|TRBJ1-5|TRBV15|.
TGTGCCACCAGCAAGGGGGGGTTTGATAGCAATCAGCCCCAGCATTTT
CATSKGGFDSNQPQHF
>.|TRBJ1-3|TRBV5-1|few
TGCGCCAGCCTAGCCGGAAACACCATATATTTT
CASLAGNTIYF
>TRBD2|TRBJ2-7|TRBV7-9|.
TGTTCCAGCAGCCTCGGACTAGCGGCGGGGGAGCAGTACTTC
CSSSLGLAAGEQYF
>TRBD1|TRBJ1-6|TRBV7-9|few
TGTGCCAGCTCAATAGAAGGGGGCGGACCCCTCCACTTT
CASSIEGGGPLHF